This TCR beta chain is from a study of blood T cell repertoires in COVID-19. Study-level information: From the United States, Italy and Spain came samples of acute and convalescent COVID-19.

Authors' methods: Amplifying reference gene primers gave estimates of nucleated cell counts. Assay used: immunoSEQ multiplex PCR; TCRdb lists only in-frame clones, some missing. Clone size and the V and J calls come from that table; the DNA yielded D and trimming. The table lists 200,000 to 250,000 clones, about 89% of them singletons. This receptor was taken from a woman between 40 and 50 years old with acute or convalescent COVID-19. Sample: peripheral blood.

CDR3 nucleotides: TGTGCCAGCAGTGAAGGAGAGGGCCAGAATCAGCCCCAGCATTTT. Amino acid sequence: CASSEGEGQNQPQHF. This rearrangement joins TRBV6-4 to TRBJ1-5; D not certain. V dropped 3 bases and J dropped 4 bases, with 13 bases sitting between them. Germline values: CDR1 MRHNA, CDR2 SNTAGT. This CDR3 spans 15 amino acids.